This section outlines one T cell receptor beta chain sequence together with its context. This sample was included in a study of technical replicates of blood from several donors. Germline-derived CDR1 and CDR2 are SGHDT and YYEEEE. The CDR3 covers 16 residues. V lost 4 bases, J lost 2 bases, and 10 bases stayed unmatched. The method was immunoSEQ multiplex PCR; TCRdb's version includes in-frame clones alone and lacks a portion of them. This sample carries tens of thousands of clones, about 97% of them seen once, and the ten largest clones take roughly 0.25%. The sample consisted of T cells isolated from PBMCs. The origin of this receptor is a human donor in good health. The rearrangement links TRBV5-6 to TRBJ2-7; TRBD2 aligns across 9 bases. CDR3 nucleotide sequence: TGTGCCAGCAGCCCCCAAAGCGGGAGGTTCCCCTACGAGCAGTACTTC. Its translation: CASSPQSGRFPYEQYF.